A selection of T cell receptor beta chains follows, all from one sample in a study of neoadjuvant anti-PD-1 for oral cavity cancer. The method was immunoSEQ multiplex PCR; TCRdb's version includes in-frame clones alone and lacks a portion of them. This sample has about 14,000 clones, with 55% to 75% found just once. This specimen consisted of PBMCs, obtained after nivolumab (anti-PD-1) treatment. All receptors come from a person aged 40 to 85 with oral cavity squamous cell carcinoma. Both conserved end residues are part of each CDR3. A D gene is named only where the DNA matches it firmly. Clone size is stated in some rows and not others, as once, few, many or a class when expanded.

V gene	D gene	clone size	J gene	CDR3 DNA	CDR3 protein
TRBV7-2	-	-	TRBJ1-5	TGTGCCAGCAGCTTTACGACGGTTGGTTCGCCCCAGCATTTT	CASSFTTVGSPQHF
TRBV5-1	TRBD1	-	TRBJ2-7	TGCGCCAGCAGCCTGGATGCCGGGACAGTCTACGAGCAGTACTTC	CASSLDAGTVYEQYF
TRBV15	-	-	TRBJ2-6	TGTGCCACCAGCAGTGCTGCCGGGATCCTGACTTTC	CATSSAAGILTF
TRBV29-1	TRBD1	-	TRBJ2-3	TGCAGCGTTGTCTCCGGGACAGGGCTCACAGATACGCAGTATTTT	CSVVSGTGLTDTQYF
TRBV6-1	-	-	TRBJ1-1	TGTGCCAGCAGTGAAGCGAGATGGGGGTTTGAAGCTTTCTTT	CASSEARWGFEAFF
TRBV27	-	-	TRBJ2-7	TGTGCCAGCAGTGCGAGACAGGGAGGCCACGAGCAGTACTTC	CASSARQGGHEQYF
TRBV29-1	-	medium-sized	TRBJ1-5	TGCAGCGTATCGACAGTTAGCAATCAGCCCCAGCATTTT	CSVSTVSNQPQHF
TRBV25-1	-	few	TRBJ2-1	TGTGCCAGCAGTGAATCGTCAGTTTACAATGAGCAGTTCTTC	CASSESSVYNEQFF
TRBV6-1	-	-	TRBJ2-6	TGTGCCAGCACTGTTCTCTCTGGGGCCAACGTCCTGACTTTC	CASTVLSGANVLTF
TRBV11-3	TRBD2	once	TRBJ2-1	TGTGCCAGCAGCTTAGGACTAGCGGGAGCCTACGGGGATGAGCAGTTCTTC	CASSLGLAGAYGDEQFF
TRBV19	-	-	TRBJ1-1	TGTGCCAGTAGCACCCGGGCGGGGGGAAACACTGAAGCTTTCTTT	CASSTRAGGNTEAFF
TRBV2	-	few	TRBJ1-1	TGTGCCAGCAGTGAGTTTGAAGGGTTCGCTGAAGCTTTCTTT	CASSEFEGFAEAFF
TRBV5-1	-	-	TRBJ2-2	TGCGCCAGCAGCTTGGAAGGGCTTCACACCGGGGAGCTGTTTTTT	CASSLEGLHTGELFF
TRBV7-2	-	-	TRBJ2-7	TGTGCCAGCAGCCCGTTTGCCTCCTACGAGCAGTACTTC	CASSPFASYEQYF
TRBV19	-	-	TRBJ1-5	TGTGCCAGTAGTGTACTGCAGGAGAATCAGCCCCAGCATTTT	CASSVLQENQPQHF
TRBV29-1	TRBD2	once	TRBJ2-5	TGCAGCTTACGATCGACTAGCGGGACCCAAGAGACCCAGTACTTC	CSLRSTSGTQETQYF
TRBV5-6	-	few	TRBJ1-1	TGTGCCAGCACCCCCTTGGGTGCAGCTGAAGCTTTCTTT	CASTPLGAAEAFF
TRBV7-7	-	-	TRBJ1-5	TGTGCTAGCAGCCAGGGTCTCGATCAGCCCCAGCATTTT	CASSQGLDQPQHF
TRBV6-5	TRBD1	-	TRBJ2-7	TGTGCCAGCATCGGGACAGCCTCCTACGAGCAGTACTTC	CASIGTASYEQYF
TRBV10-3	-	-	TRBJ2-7	TGTGCCATACAGGGGGCGCAGTTAGCGGGAGTACCCTACGAGCAGTACTTC	CAIQGAQLAGVPYEQYF
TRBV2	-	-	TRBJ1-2	TGTGCCAGCAGTGAAGCCCCCAGACTTAACTATGGCTACACCTTC	CASSEAPRLNYGYTF
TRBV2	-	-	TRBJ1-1	TGTGCCAGCAGTGACAGGGGATACACTGAAGCTTTCTTT	CASSDRGYTEAFF
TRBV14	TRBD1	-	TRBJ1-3	TGTGCCAGCAGCCAACGACAGGGGTTTGGAAACACCATATATTTT	CASSQRQGFGNTIYF
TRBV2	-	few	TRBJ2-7	TGTGCCAGCAGTGAAGGCCTGACCTACTACGAGCAGTACTTC	CASSEGLTYYEQYF
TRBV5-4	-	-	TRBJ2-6	TGTGCCAGCAGCTCTGATGCTGGGGCCAACGTCCTGACTTTC	CASSSDAGANVLTF
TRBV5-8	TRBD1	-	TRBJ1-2	TGTGCCAGCAGCCCTGGACAGGGGGGCTACACCTTC	CASSPGQGGYTF
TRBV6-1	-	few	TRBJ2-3	TGTGCCAGCAGGCCCCATGAGGGCACAGATACGCAGTATTTT	CASRPHEGTDTQYF
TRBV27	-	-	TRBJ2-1	TGTGCCAGCAGTCCTCTGGGGGGCGGGGGTGAGCAGTTCTTC	CASSPLGGGGEQFF
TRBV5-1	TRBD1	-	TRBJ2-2	TGCGCCAGCAGCTTGGTACAGGGGATAACCGGGGAGCTGTTTTTT	CASSLVQGITGELFF
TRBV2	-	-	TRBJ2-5	TGTGCCAGCAGTGAAACCCCCCCGCAGACCCAGTACTTC	CASSETPPQTQYF
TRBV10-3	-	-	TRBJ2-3	TGTGCCATCAGTGAGTCGATGGGAGTAAGTAATACGCAGTATTTT	CAISESMGVSNTQYF
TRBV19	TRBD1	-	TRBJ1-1	TGTGCCAGTAGTATTTTTTCCGAGACAGGGGGCTCAGCTTTCTTT	CASSIFSETGGSAFF
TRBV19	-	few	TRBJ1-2	TGTGCCAGTAGTCCTCAGGGAACTAACTATGGCTACACCTTC	CASSPQGTNYGYTF
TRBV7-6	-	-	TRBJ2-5	TGTGCCAGCAGTGCCTTCGAGACCCAGTACTTC	CASSAFETQYF
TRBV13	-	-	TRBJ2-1	TGTGCCAGCACAACAGCCAACAATGAGCAGTTCTTC	CASTTANNEQFF
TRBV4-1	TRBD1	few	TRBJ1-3	TGCGCCAGCAGCCAAGATCTACAGGGGCTAAACACCATATATTTT	CASSQDLQGLNTIYF
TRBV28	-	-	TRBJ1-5	TGTGCCAGCAGTTTATCAGGTAATAGCAATCAGCCCCAGCATTTT	CASSLSGNSNQPQHF
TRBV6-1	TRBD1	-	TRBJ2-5	TGTGCCAGCAGGAAACAGGGGCCTCGGGGATCCCAGTACTTC	CASRKQGPRGSQYF
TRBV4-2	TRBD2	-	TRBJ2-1	TGTGCCAGCAGCCGTTCGGCGGGGGAGGGGACCTACAATGAGCAGTTCTTC	CASSRSAGEGTYNEQFF
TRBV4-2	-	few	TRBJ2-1	TGTGCCAGCAGCCCGAGACTACTCTCCTACAATGAGCAGTTCTTC	CASSPRLLSYNEQFF
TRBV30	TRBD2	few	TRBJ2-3	TGTGCCTGGGTGCGGGAGAGCACAGATACGCAGTATTTT	CAWVRESTDTQYF
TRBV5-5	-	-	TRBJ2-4	TGTGCCAGCAGCCCCGAGGAGGGCGACCCGAACATTCAGTACTTC	CASSPEEGDPNIQYF
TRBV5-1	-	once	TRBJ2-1	TGCGCCAGCAGCCTTGGGGTAAGGGGCAATGAGCAGTTCTTC	CASSLGVRGNEQFF
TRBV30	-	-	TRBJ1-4	TGTGCCTGGAGTAGAGGGCCCACTGCTAATGAAAAACTGTTTTTT	CAWSRGPTANEKLFF
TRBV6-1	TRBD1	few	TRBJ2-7	TGTGCCAGCAGAACCGGGACAGGGGTTCCCGAGCAGTACTTC	CASRTGTGVPEQYF
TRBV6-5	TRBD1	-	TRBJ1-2	TGTGCCAGCAGTAGGAACAGGGGGGACTATGGCTACACCTTC	CASSRNRGDYGYTF
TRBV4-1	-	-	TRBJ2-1	TGCGCCAGCAGCCAAGTTTTGGTCTGGGATGAGCAGTTCTTC	CASSQVLVWDEQFF
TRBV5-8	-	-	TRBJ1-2	TGTGCCAGCAGTTCTTCAGGGCTCGGCTATGGCTACACCTTC	CASSSSGLGYGYTF
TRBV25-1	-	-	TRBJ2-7	TGTGCCAGCCGCCCGGCAGGGACGAATCGGTTATCGTTGTACGAGCAGTACTTC	CASRPAGTNRLSLYEQYF
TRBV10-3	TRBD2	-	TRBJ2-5	TGTGCCATCAGTTCCCCAGCGGGAGGTCGGGAGACCCAGTACTTC	CAISSPAGGRETQYF